This entry features one TCR beta chain sequence. Its antigen is not identified. This CDR3 has 17 residues. The germline gives CDR1 SGHVS, CDR2 FQNEAQ. The germline V and J ends were trimmed by 1 base and 4 bases, with 16 bases remaining between them. Each of the patients experienced relapse following autologous stem cell transplantation, and their brentuximab vedotin exposure differed. Only in-frame clones appear in the TCRdb table, and some are missing; sequencing was by immunoSEQ multiplex PCR. The table has some 31,000 clones, about 76% seen once. This specimen comes from a study of PD-1 blockade in classical Hodgkin lymphoma. Study-level points and caveats: Nivolumab initiation under 1 year post-ASCT meant exclusion. Newly diagnosed patients had diversity similar to the baseline diversity of complete responders. CD4+ TCR diversity, unlike CD8+, climbed significantly by C4D1. Relapsed/refractory patients reportedly had the lowest baseline TCR diversity, below newly diagnosed patients, who were below healthy donors.

The source material was peripheral blood mononuclear cells (PBMCs), sampled before the second cycle of nivolumab. The chain uses TRBV7-8 and TRBJ2-2, with D possibly TRBD2 on 6 matching bases. This receptor was obtained from a human donor with classical Hodgkin lymphoma. The CDR3 coding sequence is TGTGCCAGCAGCTTAGTTTTTGGCGGGACTGGCACCGGGGAGCTGTTTTTT. This codes for CASSLVFGGTGTGELFF. Full variable domain (missing parts from reference TRBV7-8 and TRBJ2-2): GAGVSQSPRYKVAKRGQDVALRCDPISGHVSLFWYQQALGQGPEFLTYFQNEAQLDKSGLPSDRFFAERPEGSVSTLKIQRTQQEDSAVYLCASSLVFGGTGTGELFFGEGSRLTVL.